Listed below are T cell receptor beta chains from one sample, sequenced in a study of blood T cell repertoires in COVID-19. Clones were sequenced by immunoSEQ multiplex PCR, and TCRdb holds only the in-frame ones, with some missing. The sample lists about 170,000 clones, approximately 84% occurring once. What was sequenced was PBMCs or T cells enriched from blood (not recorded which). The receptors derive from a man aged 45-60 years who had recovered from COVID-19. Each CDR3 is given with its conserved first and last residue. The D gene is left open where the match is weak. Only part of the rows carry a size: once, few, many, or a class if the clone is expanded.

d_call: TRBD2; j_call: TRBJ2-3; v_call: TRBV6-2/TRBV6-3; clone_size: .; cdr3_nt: TGTGCCAGCAGTACCGGGACTACCACAGATACGCAGTATTTT; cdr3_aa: CASSTGTTTDTQYF
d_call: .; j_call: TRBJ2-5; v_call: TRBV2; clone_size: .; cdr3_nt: TGTGCCAGCAGTCCCGTAGGGGGGGGGCCTCAAGAGACCCAGTACTTC; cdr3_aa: CASSPVGGGPQETQYF
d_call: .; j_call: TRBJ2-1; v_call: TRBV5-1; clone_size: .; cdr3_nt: TGCGCCAGCAGCATGGGGACACCGGTGGCCAATGAGCAGTTCTTC; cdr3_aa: CASSMGTPVANEQFF
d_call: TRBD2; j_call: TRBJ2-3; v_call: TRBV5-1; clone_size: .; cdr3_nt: TGCGCCAGCAGCACCGGGGCTAGCGGGGGTGCAGATACGCAGTATTTT; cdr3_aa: CASSTGASGGADTQYF
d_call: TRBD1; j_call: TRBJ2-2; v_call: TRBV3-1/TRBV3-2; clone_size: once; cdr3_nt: TGTGCCAGCAGCCGGACCGGACAGGGGGGTCACGGGGAGCTGTTTTTT; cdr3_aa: CASSRTGQGGHGELFF
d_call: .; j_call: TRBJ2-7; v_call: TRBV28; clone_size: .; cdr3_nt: TGTGCCAGCAGTTTTCGTGAGTCCAAGCGCTACGAGCAGTACTTC; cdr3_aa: CASSFRESKRYEQYF
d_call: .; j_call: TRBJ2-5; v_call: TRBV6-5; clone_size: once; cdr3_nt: TGTGCCAGCAGTTACCCGGGAGAACAACAAGAGACCCAGTACTTC; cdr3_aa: CASSYPGEQQETQYF
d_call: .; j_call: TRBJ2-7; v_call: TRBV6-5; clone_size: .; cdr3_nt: TGTGCCAGCAGAGTACCGGGAGCCTACGAGCAGTACTTC; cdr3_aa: CASRVPGAYEQYF
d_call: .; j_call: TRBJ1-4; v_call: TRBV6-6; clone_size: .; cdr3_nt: TGTGCCAGCAGTTACAGCAGGGCTGGGGAAAAACTGTTTTTT; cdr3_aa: CASSYSRAGEKLFF
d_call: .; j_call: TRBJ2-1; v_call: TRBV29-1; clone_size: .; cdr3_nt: TGCAGCGTCCCGACAGGTACCCATGAGCAGTTCTTC; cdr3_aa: CSVPTGTHEQFF
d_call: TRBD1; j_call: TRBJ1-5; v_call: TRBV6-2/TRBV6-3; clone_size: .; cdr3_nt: TGTGCCAGCAGTCGAACAGGGGAAACTCAGCCCCAGCATTTT; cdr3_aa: CASSRTGETQPQHF
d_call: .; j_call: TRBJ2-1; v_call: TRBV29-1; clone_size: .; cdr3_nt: TGCAGCGTCCGTCAGGGCCTAACCTACAATGAGCAGTTCTTC; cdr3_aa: CSVRQGLTYNEQFF
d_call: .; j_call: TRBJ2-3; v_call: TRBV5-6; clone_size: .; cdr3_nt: TGTGCCAGCAGCTTGCAAAGCACAGATACGCAGTATTTT; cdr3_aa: CASSLQSTDTQYF
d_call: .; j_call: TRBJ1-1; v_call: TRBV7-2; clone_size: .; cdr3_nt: TGTGCCAGCAGCTTACTCAGGAACACTGAAGCTTTCTTT; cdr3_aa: CASSLLRNTEAFF
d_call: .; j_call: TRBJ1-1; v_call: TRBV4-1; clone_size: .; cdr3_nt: TGCGCCAGCAGTCACATTACAGGGCTGAACACTGAAGCTTTCTTT; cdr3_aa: CASSHITGLNTEAFF
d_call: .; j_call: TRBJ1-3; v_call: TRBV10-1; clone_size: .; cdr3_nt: TGCGCCAGCCTCCTAAGACGGACACCTGGAAACACCATATATTTT; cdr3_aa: CASLLRRTPGNTIYF
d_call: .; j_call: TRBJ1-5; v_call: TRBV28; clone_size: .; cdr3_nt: TGTGCCAGCAGTTTATCCGGGCAGGGTAATCAGCCCCAGCATTTT; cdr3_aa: CASSLSGQGNQPQHF
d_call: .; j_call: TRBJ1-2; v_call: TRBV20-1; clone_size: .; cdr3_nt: TGCAGTGCACGAGTCGACTATGGCTACACCTTC; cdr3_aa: CSARVDYGYTF
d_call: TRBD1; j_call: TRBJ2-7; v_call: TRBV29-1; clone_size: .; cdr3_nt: TGCAGCGTTATCCCAGGACAGGGCTACGAGCAGTACTTC; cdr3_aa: CSVIPGQGYEQYF
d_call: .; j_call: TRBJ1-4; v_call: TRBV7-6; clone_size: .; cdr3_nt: TGTGCCAGCAGCCCGGGACGGGGGAATGAAAAACTGTTTTTT; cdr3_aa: CASSPGRGNEKLFF